This entry lists 15 T cell receptor beta chains sequenced from one sample in a study of CD8+ T cells in alopecia areata. RNA was isolated and reverse transcribed to cDNA, the sequencing template. Profiling relied on immunoSEQ multiplex PCR, and the TCRdb table lists in-frame clones only, not all of them. The sample has around 100,000 clones, about nine tenths seen once. This sample's treatment: oral pan-JAK inhibitor, 5-10 mg twice daily. The sequencing here drew on CD8+ T cells sorted from blood, taken between weeks 30 and 35, from a patient treated with tofacitinib. The receptors were gathered from a human donor with alopecia areata.

The J gene is TRBJ2-1, the V gene TRBV7-9; D could derive from TRBD1 or TRBD2 (5 bases each). The CDR3 sequence is 16 residues long. CDR1 is SEHNR, CDR2 FQNEAQ, per germline (reference sequence). V lost 6 bases and J lost 0, with 15 bases in between. As DNA, the CDR3 is TGTGCCAGCAGGCCCCGGGACGGCTTCTCCTACAATGAGCAGTTCTTC. It codes for CASRPRDGFSYNEQFF.

The chain links TRBV5-1 to TRBJ2-5, with TRBD2 identical over 15 bases. This CDR3 spans 16 amino acids. Trimming removed 4 bases from V and 2 bases from J; junction bases left unmatched: 3. Germline V gives CDR1 SGHRS, CDR2 YFSETQ. The CDR3 sequence is CASSPGTSGRQETQYF. The CDR3 nucleotides read TGCGCCAGCAGCCCAGGGACTAGCGGGAGGCAAGAGACCCAGTACTTC.

About this clone itself: Distinct nucleotide sequences in the sample also encode this CDR3. J is TRBJ2-7 and V is TRBV5-1, with 7 bases matching TRBD1. The germline CDR1 and CDR2 sequences are SGHRS and YFSETQ. Trimming at V came to 0 bases and at J to 2 bases, leaving 5 bases not matched to a gene. The CDR3 is made up of 15 amino acids. DNA of the CDR3: TGCGCCAGCAGCTTGGGACAGGGCGACCCCTACGAGCAGTACTTC. This translates into CASSLGQGDPYEQYF.

The rearrangement links TRBV2 to TRBJ2-1; no clear D gene. This CDR3 is built from 14 residues. CDR1 and CDR2 (germline): SNHLY, FYNNEI. The V and J ends lost 8 bases and 1 base respectively, with 12 bases between them. The CDR3 nucleotides read TGTGCCAGCCCCCGTACAAAATCCTACAATGAGCAGTTCTTC. It translates to CASPRTKSYNEQFF.

The chain recombines TRBV4-2 with TRBJ2-5, with D maybe TRBD2 (6 bases). Germline V gene lookup returns CDR1 LGHNA and CDR2 YNFKEQ. This CDR3 has 14 amino acids. Trimming left V 1 base short and J 5 bases short, with 11 bases between. The DNA of the CDR3 is TGTGCCAGCAGCCAAGTAACGGAGGGGGAGACCCAGTACTTC. This translates into CASSQVTEGETQYF.

The CDR3 is CSVEKGQGATEAFF. In DNA form, the CDR3 reads TGCAGCGTTGAGAAGGGACAGGGGGCAACTGAAGCTTTCTTT. The chain combines TRBV29-1 with TRBJ1-1; 12 nucleotides match TRBD1. V lost 3 bases, J lost 5 bases, and 4 bases stayed unmatched. The CDR3 spans 14 residues. The V gene's germline CDR1 is SQVTM and CDR2 ANQGSEA.

The chain carries TRBV7-8 and TRBJ2-3; TRBD2 aligns across 10 bases. Unmatched junction bases numbered 18, after V lost 5 bases and J lost 4 bases. Germline lookup yields CDR1 SGHVS and CDR2 FQNEAQ. The length of the CDR3 is 19 residues. CDR3 sequence (DNA): TGTGCCAGCAGCACTAGACTAGCGGGTCCCGCCGCCTTTCCAGATACGCAGTATTTT. This sequence encodes CASSTRLAGPAAFPDTQYF.

The rearrangement links TRBV6-6 to TRBJ2-7; possible D gene TRBD1, 6 bases. The CDR3 covers 11 residues. Trimming took off 6 bases at V and 5 bases at J, with 8 bases between the two ends. Germline V gene sequence: CDR1 MNHNY, CDR2 SVGAGI (reference sequence). In DNA form, the CDR3 reads TGTGCCAGCAGGGCAGGGGACGAGCAGTACTTC. Encoded protein: CASRAGDEQYF.

The chain links TRBV7-9 to TRBJ2-5; D is possibly TRBD1 (6 bases). Germline V gives CDR1 SEHNR, CDR2 FQNEAQ (reference sequence). The CDR3 totals 16 residues. V lost 5 bases to trimming and J lost 2 bases, with 18 bases between them. CDR3 nucleotides: TGTGCCAGCAGCCGTACAGGGCAATTCCTGCAAGAGACCCAGTACTTC. This encodes CASSRTGQFLQETQYF.

V gene TRBV4-2 combines with J gene TRBJ2-3, with 10 bases that match TRBD1. Per the germline V gene, CDR1 is LGHNA and CDR2 is YNFKEQ. V lost 5 bases, J lost 4 bases, and 6 bases stayed unmatched. The CDR3 covers 15 residues. The CDR3 sequence is CASSTGQGGPDTQYF. CDR3 nucleotide sequence: TGTGCCAGCAGCACCGGACAGGGGGGCCCAGATACGCAGTATTTT.

The chain joins TRBV29-1 to TRBJ2-2; weak D call: TRBD2 (5 bases). This CDR3 region has 14 residues. Trimming cost V 3 bases and J 5 bases, with 13 bases left between them. Germline values: CDR1 SQVTM, CDR2 ANQGSEA. The CDR3 is CSVEFGGSTGELFF. For the CDR3, the DNA is TGCAGCGTTGAGTTTGGCGGGTCTACCGGGGAGCTGTTTTTT.

The chain is built from TRBV2 and TRBJ2-1; 7 nucleotides agree with TRBD1. V was clipped by 10 bases and J by 7 bases; unmatched bases: 10. Looked up from germline, CDR1 is SNHLY and CDR2 is FYNNEI. The CDR3 consists of 13 residues. The CDR3 sequence is CAISAAGGNEQFF. The CDR3 nucleotides read TGTGCCATCAGCGCGGCAGGGGGAAATGAGCAGTTCTTC.

This chain links TRBV7-9 with TRBJ2-7; the D is unclear. The V and J ends lost 6 bases and 7 bases respectively, with 25 bases between them. Germline values: CDR1 SEHNR, CDR2 FQNEAQ (reference sequence). The CDR3 totals 16 residues. CDR3 sequence reads: CASSSPFPAGSREQYF. The DNA of the CDR3 is TGTGCCAGCAGTTCCCCCTTCCCCGCCGGTTCTCGGGAGCAGTACTTC.

The chain links TRBV10-3 to TRBJ2-1, with D unclear. Looked up from germline, CDR1 is ENHRY and CDR2 is SYGVKD. V lost 10 bases to trimming and J lost 0 bases, with 16 bases between them. The CDR3 sequence is 15 residues long. For the CDR3, the DNA is TGTGCCACCAAGGAGAGCGCCGGCTCCTACAATGAGCAGTTCTTC. Translated, it gives CATKESAGSYNEQFF.

CDR3 amino acids: CAWSVLLAYEQYF. The CDR3 DNA sequence: TGTGCCTGGAGTGTCCTACTAGCCTACGAGCAGTACTTC. This rearrangement joins TRBV30 to TRBJ2-7; D possibly corresponds to TRBD2 (5 bases). CDR1 and CDR2 (germline): GTSNPN, SVGIG (reference sequence). The CDR3 consists of 13 residues. The V end lost 0 bases, the J end lost 2 bases, and 8 bases lay between the germline ends.